Shown below are 11 T cell receptor beta chains from a single sample sequenced in a study of T cell repertoires in cytomegalovirus infection. Antigens of these TCRs are unknown. TCRdb reprocessed the reads with MiXCR, giving one entry per CDR3 protein. This table has about 310,000 distinct CDR3 sequences, about 25% appearing once. The sequencing here drew on cultured PBMCs, taken from culture after CMV antigen stimulation. Every receptor here comes from a human donor in good health (CMV status not recorded). Some clones in this sample may be carry-over from other donors' samples.

This clonotype was counted ten times or more. This rearrangement joins TRBV15 to TRBJ2-5; weak D call: TRBD2 (5 bases). The V end lost 6 bases, the J end lost 0 bases, and 14 bases lay between the germline ends. Germline CDR1 and CDR2: LNHNV and YYDKDF (reference sequence). This CDR3 region has 15 residues. The CDR3 here is CATRDERGNQETQYF. In DNA form, the CDR3 reads TGTGCCACCAGAGACGAAAGAGGGAACCAAGAGACCCAGTACTTC.

The chain combines TRBV7-2 with TRBJ2-4; perhaps TRBD2 as D (6 bases). The CDR3 extends over 17 amino acids. The germline V gene encodes CDR1 SGHTA and CDR2 FQGNSA. V was cut by 1 base and J by 2 bases, with 15 bases left in between. DNA for the CDR3: TGTGCCAGCAGCTTAGGGTCGGGAGATCTCACCAAAAACATTCAGTACTTC. It yields the protein CASSLGSGDLTKNIQYF.

This clonotype was observed once. V usage is TRBV4-2 and J usage is TRBJ2-1; TRBD1 matches 11 bases. Per the germline V gene, CDR1 is LGHNA and CDR2 is YNFKEQ. This CDR3 has 18 amino acids. V lost 2 bases and J lost 3; bases outside the gene matches: 9. Here the CDR3 DNA reads TGTGCCAGCAGCCAACATCCCGGACAGGGGGCCAACTACAATGAGCAGTTCTTC. This encodes CASSQHPGQGANYNEQFF.

The chain combines TRBV3-1 with TRBJ2-5; D gene uncertain. The CDR3 runs to 12 residues. Looked up from germline, CDR1 is LGHDT and CDR2 is YNNKEL (reference sequence). With 1 base removed from V and 5 bases from J, the gap between germline ends came to 5 bases. CDR3 nucleotides: TGTGCCAGCAGCCAAGTTGCGGAGACCCAGTACTTC. The encoded protein is CASSQVAETQYF.

V and J are TRBV7-4 and TRBJ1-2; TRBD1 might be the D (6 bases). V shed 2 bases and J shed 6 bases, with 10 bases lying between them. CDR3 length: 13 residues. Germline-derived CDR1 and CDR2 are SGHVT and SQSDAQ. As DNA, the CDR3 is TGTGCCAGCAGCTTATCAGGGGCACATGGCTACACCTTC. This encodes CASSLSGAHGYTF.

The chain combines TRBV19 with TRBJ2-3; D possibly corresponds to TRBD1 (5 bases). This CDR3 region has 16 residues. From germline, CDR1 is LNHDA and CDR2 SQIVND (reference sequence). V lost 0 bases to trimming and J lost 3 bases, with 13 bases between them. Written as DNA, the CDR3 is TGTGCCAGTAGTATAGAGGGGCGGTCCCGGACAGATACGCAGTATTTT. Its translation is CASSIEGRSRTDTQYF.

J is TRBJ2-3 and V is TRBV6-2 or TRBV6-3; TRBD1 matches 11 bases. Trimming took 6 bases from V and 1 from J; bases not matched to a gene: 6. Germline CDR1 is MNHEY and CDR2 is SVGEGT. The CDR3 has 16 amino acids. The CDR3 DNA sequence: TGTGCCAGCAGGCCCAGGACAGGGGGCGGCACAGATACGCAGTATTTT. Its protein is CASRPRTGGGTDTQYF.

This clonotype occurred a few times. V and J are TRBV3-1 and TRBJ1-4, with a weak D call TRBD1 (6 bases). The CDR3 runs 15 residues. V shed 1 base and J shed 7 bases, with 13 bases lying between them. Germline V gene data show CDR1 as LGHDT and CDR2 as YNNKEL (reference sequence). CDR3 region: CASSQGGTRSEKLFF. The CDR3, as DNA: TGTGCCAGCAGCCAAGGCGGGACAAGATCTGAAAAACTGTTTTTT.

This clonotype was seen a few times. CDR3 nucleotide sequence: TGTGCCAGTAGGAGACCAGGCGAAGCAGGGGAGCTGTTTTTT. It is translated as CASRRPGEAGELFF. The chain has TRBV19 and TRBJ2-2; D unclear. Trimming removed 6 bases from V and 8 bases from J, with 16 bases in between. This CDR3 contains 14 residues. Germline-derived CDR1 and CDR2 are LNHDA and SQIVND (reference sequence).

Here the CDR3 DNA reads TGCGCCAGCAGCCAAGTTTGCGGGTCGATGCCCTACGAGCAGTACGTC. Its protein product is CASSQVCGSMPYEQYV. V and J are TRBV4-3 and TRBJ2-7; D may be TRBD2 (5 bases). The germline CDR1 and CDR2 sequences are LGHNA and YSLEER. The CDR3 is 16 residues long. The germline V and J ends were trimmed by 1 base and 2 bases, with 15 bases remaining between them.

In its sample, this clonotype was seen a few times. The chain joins TRBV5-1 to TRBJ2-1; D uncertain. Germline V gene lookup returns CDR1 SGHRS and CDR2 YFSETQ. The CDR3 runs 15 residues. Trimming stripped 3 bases from V and 6 bases from J, with 16 bases between. CDR3 protein: CASSSIGRSVNEQFF. CDR3 DNA sequence: TGCGCCAGCAGCTCCATAGGGCGAAGTGTCAATGAGCAGTTCTTC.